The 15 T cell receptor beta chains given below trace back to one sample, sequenced in a study of early T cells in non-severe SARS-CoV-2 infection. TCRdb re-analysed the 5' RACE reads in MiXCR, keeping a single row per CDR3 protein. The table has about 77,000 distinct CDR3 sequences, approximately 15% seen once; the top ten hold approximately 2.6%. The specimen sequenced was whole blood. These receptors were collected from an adult who was a healthcare worker with PCR-confirmed SARS-CoV-2 infection or an uninfected control (not recorded which).

This clonotype occurred many times. V usage is TRBV6-5 and J usage is TRBJ1-5; tentatively, D is TRBD1 (6 bases). The CDR3 length is 18 residues. V lost 8 bases and J 1 base, leaving 24 bases between the germline ends. CDR1 and CDR2 from the germline V gene are MNHEY and SVGAGI. The DNA of the CDR3 is TGTGCCAGCTCTCATCGGACAGCCGGACGAGGGAGCAATCAGCCCCAGCATTTT. Translated: CASSHRTAGRGSNQPQHF.

V gene TRBV20-1 combines with J gene TRBJ1-2; D call uncertain. Germline V gene data show CDR1 as DFQATT and CDR2 as SNEGSKA (reference sequence). The length of the CDR3 is 11 residues. V was clipped by 6 bases and J by 10 bases, with 15 bases between them. DNA for the CDR3: TGCAGTGCCCAGTTCTATTCCCACTACACCTTC. It codes for CSAQFYSHYTF.

The table lists this clonotype with a few counts. This sequence joins TRBV6-1 and TRBJ1-2; tentatively, D is TRBD1 (5 bases). The CDR3 is 16 amino acids. Between the trimmed V and J ends, which lost 1 base and 1 base, there was a span of 13 bases. Germline lookup yields CDR1 MNHNS and CDR2 SASEGT. CDR3 nucleotide sequence: TGTGCCAGCAGTGAAGGCGGGGGATGGAGTAACTATGGCTACACCTTC. It codes for CASSEGGGWSNYGYTF.

The CDR3 DNA reads TGTGCCACCAAAACTAGCAAAAGCACAGATACGCAGTATTTT. This translates into CATKTSKSTDTQYF. The chain recombines TRBV24-1 with TRBJ2-3; tentative D call: TRBD2 (6 bases). Germline CDR1 and CDR2: KGHDR and SFDVKD. The CDR3 totals 14 residues. Trimming shortened V by 8 bases and J by 0 bases, and 11 bases separated the two germline ends.

This clonotype was seen only a few times. DNA of the CDR3: TGCGCCAGCAGCTTGATACGGGAGAAGTCCTACGAGCAGTACTTC. It codes for CASSLIREKSYEQYF. The chain joins TRBV5-1 to TRBJ2-7; D perhaps matches TRBD2 (6 bases). The CDR3 runs 15 residues. Germline CDR1 SGHRS, CDR2 YFSETQ. V lost 1 base, J lost 1 base, and 12 bases lay in between. The full variable domain, with the rest looked up from reference TRBV5-1 and TRBJ2-7, is KAGVTQTPRYLIKTRGQQVTLSCSPISGHRSVSWYQQTPGQGLQFLFEYFSETQRNKGNFPGRFSGRQFSNSRSEMNVSTLELGDSALYLCASSLIREKSYEQYFGPGTRLTVT.

The chain joins TRBV10-3 to TRBJ1-1; D not resolved. The CDR3 has 14 amino acids. The V end lost 5 bases, the J end lost 1 base, and 11 bases lay between the germline ends. Germline values: CDR1 ENHRY, CDR2 SYGVKD. CDR3 residues: CAISTDKGNTEAFF. In nucleotides, the CDR3 is TGTGCCATCAGTACTGACAAAGGGAACACTGAAGCTTTCTTT.

CDR3 amino acids: CASSGDRADTQYF. The CDR3 bases are TGTGCCAGCAGCGGGGACCGCGCAGATACGCAGTATTTT. The V gene is TRBV5-4, the J gene TRBJ2-3; perhaps D is TRBD1 or TRBD2 (5 bases each). CDR1 is SGHNT, CDR2 YYREEE, per germline (reference sequence). Trimming pared 4 bases from V and 4 bases from J, leaving 10 bases between. The CDR3 spans 13 residues.

The gene calls are TRBV3-1 and TRBJ1-2; D ambiguous. Germline values: CDR1 LGHDT, CDR2 YNNKEL (reference sequence). CDR3 length: 14 amino acids. V shed 1 base and J shed 6 bases, with 12 bases lying between them. This chain's CDR3 is CASSQARQLDGYTF. CDR3 DNA: TGTGCCAGCAGCCAAGCACGCCAGCTTGATGGCTACACCTTC.

This clonotype was recorded many times. The chain carries TRBV14 and TRBJ2-1; 10 bases are a match to TRBD2. Germline lookup yields CDR1 SGHDN and CDR2 FVKESK. The CDR3 is 18 residues long. Unmatched junction bases numbered 8, after V lost 0 bases and J lost 3 bases. In DNA form, the CDR3 reads TGTGCCAGCAGCCAAGACTCTCCTAGCGGGAGTATCTACAATGAGCAGTTCTTC. Its protein product is CASSQDSPSGSIYNEQFF.

This sequence joins TRBV12-3 or TRBV12-4 and TRBJ1-1; possibly TRBD1 for D (5 bases). The CDR3 length is 14 residues. Trimming cost V 10 bases and J 6 bases, with 21 bases left between them. The CDR3 coding sequence is TGTGCCATCAAAGGTATGGGGGGAAGAGCTGAAGCTTTCTTT. It encodes CAIKGMGGRAEAFF.

The chain employs TRBV29-1 and TRBJ2-1, with no clear D. The V and J ends lost 0 bases and 10 bases respectively, with 7 bases between them. CDR1 is SQVTM and CDR2 is ANQGSEA in the germline V gene. The CDR3 is 11 amino acids. The CDR3 region has the DNA TGCAGCGTTGAAGAGTGGCCAGAGCAGTTCTTC. Amino acids: CSVEEWPEQFF.

This clonotype was counted between two and nine times. The chain is built from TRBV29-1 and TRBJ2-1, with D hard to call. V lost 2 bases and J 8 bases, leaving 7 bases between the germline ends. This CDR3 region has 11 residues. Germline loops: CDR1 SQVTM, CDR2 ANQGSEA. The CDR3 nucleotides are TGCAGCGTTGAACCCTCCCATGAGCAGTTCTTC. It specifies CSVEPSHEQFF.

This clonotype was observed a handful of times. The rearrangement links TRBV4-1 to TRBJ2-2; D remains unclear. V was cut by 4 bases and J by 7 bases, with 10 bases left in between. The CDR3 contains 13 residues. Germline CDR1 and CDR2: MGHRA and YSYEKL. The CDR3 sequence: CASSLHIGGELFF. CDR3 nucleotides: TGCGCCAGCAGCCTCCATATTGGCGGGGAGCTGTTTTTT.

This clonotype showed up just a few times. The V gene is TRBV18, the J gene TRBJ2-7, with 7 bases that match TRBD2. The CDR3 covers 12 residues. Germline V CDR1 and CDR2: KGHSH, LQKENI. J gave up 7 bases and V 2 bases, and 2 bases lay outside the gene matches. The CDR3 sequence: CASSPEGGEQYF. CDR3 sequence (DNA): TGTGCCAGCTCACCAGAGGGAGGGGAGCAGTACTTC. The whole variable domain, remainder taken from reference TRBV18 and TRBJ2-7, is NAGVMQNPRHLVRRRGQEARLRCSPMKGHSHVYWYRQLPEEGLKFMVYLQKENIIDESGMPKERFSAEFPKEGPSILRIQQVVRGDSAAYFCASSPEGGEQYFGPGTRLTVT.

This clonotype was detected a few times. This sequence joins TRBV21-1 and TRBJ2-1; no check of the table's D call, TRBD2, against the DNA was made. TRBV21-1 is given as a pseudogene. The CDR3 runs 16 residues. For the CDR3, the DNA is TGTGCCAGCATCCACGAACCGGGACTAGTGATCTATGAGCAGTTCTTC. It translates to CASIHEPGLVIYEQFF.